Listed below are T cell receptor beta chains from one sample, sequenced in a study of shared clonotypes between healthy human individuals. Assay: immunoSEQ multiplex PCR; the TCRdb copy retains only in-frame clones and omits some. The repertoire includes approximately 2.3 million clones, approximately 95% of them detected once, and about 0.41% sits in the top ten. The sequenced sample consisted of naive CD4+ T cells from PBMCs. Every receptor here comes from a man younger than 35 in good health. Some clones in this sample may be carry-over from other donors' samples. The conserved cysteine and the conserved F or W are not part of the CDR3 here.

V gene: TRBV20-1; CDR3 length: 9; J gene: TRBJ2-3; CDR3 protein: SARLIDTQY
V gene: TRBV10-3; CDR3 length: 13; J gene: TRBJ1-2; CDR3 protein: AISEGGGGRHGYT
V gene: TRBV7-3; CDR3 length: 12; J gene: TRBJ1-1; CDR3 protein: ASSLQGAETEAF
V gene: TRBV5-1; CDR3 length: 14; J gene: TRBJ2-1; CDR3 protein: ASSLVAGIPYNEQF
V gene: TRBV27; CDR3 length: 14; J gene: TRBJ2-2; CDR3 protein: ASSLRWTGATGELF
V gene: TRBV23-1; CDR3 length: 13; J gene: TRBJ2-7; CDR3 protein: ASSQTTPSGDEQY
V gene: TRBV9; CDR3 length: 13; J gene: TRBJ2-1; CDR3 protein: ASSVLGRGYNEQF
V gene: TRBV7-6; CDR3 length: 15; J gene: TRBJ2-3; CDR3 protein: ASSWMGLAGGTDTQY
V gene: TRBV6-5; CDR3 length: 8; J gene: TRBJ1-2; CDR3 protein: ASNFVGYT
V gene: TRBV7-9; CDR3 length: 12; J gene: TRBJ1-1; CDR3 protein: ASSFQGTNTEAF
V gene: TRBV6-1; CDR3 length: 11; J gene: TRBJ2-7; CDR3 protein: ASRGDTPYEQY
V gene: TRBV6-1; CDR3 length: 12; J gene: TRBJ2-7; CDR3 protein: ASSSGPASYEQY
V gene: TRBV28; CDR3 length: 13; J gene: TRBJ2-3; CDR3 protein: ASIPWGGRTDTQY
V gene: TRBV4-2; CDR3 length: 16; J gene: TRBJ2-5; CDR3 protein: ASSQGLLAGGGGETQY
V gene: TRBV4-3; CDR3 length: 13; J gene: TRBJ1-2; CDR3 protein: ASSPDIGGLDGYT
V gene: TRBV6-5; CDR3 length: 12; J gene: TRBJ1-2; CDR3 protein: ASSSGGADYGYT
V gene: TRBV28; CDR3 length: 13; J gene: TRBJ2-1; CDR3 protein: ASSHARSSYNEQF
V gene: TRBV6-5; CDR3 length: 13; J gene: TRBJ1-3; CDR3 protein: ASSYSSVVGNTIY
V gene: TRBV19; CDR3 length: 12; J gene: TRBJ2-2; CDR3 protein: ASQLGVGTGELF
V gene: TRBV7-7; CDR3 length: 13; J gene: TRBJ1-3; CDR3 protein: ASSLFPGPGNTIY
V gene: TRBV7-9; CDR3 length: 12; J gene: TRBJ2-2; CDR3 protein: ASSPTTGTGELF
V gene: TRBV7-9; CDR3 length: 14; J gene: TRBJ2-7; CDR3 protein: ASSLTGGQASYEQY
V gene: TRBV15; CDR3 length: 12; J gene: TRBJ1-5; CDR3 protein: ATSRDGGNQPQH
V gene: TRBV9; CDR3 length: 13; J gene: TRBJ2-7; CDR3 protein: ASSVDGGISYEQY
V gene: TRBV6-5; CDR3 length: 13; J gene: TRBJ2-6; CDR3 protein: ASNRGAVGANVLT
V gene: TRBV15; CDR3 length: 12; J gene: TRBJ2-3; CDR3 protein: ATRPGGSTDTQY
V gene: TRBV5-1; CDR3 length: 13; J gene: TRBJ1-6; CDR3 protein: ASSSRQGFNSPLH
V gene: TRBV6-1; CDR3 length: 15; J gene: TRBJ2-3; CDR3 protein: ASSAPPGLAATDTQY
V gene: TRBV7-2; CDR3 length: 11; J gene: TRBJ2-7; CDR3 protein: ASSFGTMREQY
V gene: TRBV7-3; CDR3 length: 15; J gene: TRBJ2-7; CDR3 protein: ASSSQGGGRAAYEQY
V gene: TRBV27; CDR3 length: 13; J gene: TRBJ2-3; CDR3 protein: ASTRKGAGTDTQY
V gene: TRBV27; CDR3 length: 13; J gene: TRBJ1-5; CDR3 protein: ASSWTSGPNQPQH
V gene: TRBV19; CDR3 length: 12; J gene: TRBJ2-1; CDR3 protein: ASSRRYPYNEQF
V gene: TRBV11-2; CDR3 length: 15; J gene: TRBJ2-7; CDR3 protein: ASSLVAWGHYSYEQY
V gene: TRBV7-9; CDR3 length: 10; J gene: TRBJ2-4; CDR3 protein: ASSPAAGVPY
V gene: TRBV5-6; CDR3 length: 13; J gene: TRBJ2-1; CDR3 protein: ASSPLRGFFDEQF
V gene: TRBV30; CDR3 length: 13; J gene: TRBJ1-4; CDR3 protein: AWGKPGLKIEKLF
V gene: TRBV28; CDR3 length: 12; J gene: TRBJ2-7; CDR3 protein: ASSGNFGVYEQY
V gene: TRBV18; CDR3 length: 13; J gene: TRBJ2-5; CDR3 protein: ASSPQGSGDVYQY
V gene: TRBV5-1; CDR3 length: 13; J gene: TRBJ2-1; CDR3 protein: ASSLSTGTYNEQF
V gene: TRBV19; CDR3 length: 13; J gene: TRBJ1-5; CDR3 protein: ASSIPREGVQPQH
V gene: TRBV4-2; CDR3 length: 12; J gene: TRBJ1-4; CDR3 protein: ASSLRGLNEKLF
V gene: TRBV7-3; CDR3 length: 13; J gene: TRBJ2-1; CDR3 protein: ASSKGLAGYNEQF
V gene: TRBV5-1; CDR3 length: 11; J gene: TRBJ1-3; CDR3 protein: ASSLVIGNTIY
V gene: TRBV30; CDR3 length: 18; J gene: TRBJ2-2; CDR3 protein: AWSVSSRTSGETNTGELF
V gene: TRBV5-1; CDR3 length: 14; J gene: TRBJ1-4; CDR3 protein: ASSLRAGPIGEKLF